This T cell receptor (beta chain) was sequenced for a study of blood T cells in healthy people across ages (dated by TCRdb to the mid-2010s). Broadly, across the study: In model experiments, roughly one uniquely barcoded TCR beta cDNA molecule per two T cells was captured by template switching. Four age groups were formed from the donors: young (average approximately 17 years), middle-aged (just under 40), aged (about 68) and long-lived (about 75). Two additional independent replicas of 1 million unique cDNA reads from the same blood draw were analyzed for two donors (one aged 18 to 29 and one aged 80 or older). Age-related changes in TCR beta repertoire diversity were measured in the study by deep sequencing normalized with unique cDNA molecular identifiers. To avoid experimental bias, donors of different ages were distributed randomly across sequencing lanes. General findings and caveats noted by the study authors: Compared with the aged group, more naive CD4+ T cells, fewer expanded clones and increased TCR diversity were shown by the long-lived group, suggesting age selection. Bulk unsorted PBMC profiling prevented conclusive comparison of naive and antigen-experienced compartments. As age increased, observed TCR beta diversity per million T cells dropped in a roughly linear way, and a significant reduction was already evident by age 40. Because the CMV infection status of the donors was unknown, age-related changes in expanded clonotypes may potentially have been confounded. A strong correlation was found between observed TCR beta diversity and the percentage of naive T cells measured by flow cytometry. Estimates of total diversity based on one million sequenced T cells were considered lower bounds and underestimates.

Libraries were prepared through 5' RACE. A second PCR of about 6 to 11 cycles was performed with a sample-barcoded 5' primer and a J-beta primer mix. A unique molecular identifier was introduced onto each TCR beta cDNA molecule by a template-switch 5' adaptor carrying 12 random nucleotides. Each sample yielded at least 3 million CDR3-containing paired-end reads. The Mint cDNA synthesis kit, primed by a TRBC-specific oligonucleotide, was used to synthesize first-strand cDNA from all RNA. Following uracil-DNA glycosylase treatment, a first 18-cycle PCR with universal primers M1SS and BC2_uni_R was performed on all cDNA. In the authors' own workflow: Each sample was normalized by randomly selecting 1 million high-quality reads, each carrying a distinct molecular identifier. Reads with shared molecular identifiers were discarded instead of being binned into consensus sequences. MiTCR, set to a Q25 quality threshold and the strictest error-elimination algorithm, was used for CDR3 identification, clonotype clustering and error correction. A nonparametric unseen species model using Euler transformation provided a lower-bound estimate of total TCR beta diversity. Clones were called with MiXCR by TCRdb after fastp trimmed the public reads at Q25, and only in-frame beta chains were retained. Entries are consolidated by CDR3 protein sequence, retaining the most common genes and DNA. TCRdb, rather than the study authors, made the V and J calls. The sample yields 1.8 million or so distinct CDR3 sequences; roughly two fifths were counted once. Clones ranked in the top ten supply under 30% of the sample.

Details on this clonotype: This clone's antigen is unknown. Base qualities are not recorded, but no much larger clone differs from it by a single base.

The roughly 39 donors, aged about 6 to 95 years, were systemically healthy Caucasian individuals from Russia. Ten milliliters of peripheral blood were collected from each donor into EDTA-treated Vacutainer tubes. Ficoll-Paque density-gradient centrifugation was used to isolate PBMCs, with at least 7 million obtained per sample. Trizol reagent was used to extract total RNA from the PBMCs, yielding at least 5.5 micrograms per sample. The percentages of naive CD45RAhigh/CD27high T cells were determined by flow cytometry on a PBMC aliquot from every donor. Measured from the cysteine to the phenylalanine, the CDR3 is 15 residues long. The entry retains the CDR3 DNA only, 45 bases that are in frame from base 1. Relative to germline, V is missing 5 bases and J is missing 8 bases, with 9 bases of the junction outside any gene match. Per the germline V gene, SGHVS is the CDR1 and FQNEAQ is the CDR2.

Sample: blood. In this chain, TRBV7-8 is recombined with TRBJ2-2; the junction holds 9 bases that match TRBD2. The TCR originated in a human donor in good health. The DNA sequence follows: TGTGCCAGCAGCCCCGGCCTAGCGGGGTCAGGGGAGCTGTTTTTT. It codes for CASSPGLAGSGELFF.